This TCR beta chain came from a study of T cell clones after liver transplantation. Overall study context: Liver transplant recipients had immunosuppression withdrawal attempted within 2 years. A pre-transplant mixed lymphocyte reaction with TCRbeta sequencing defined graft-donor-reactive clones followed in post-transplant blood.

Details on this clone: Its antigen remains unknown.

Sequencing used immunoSEQ multiplex PCR; TCRdb keeps in-frame clones, though not all of them. The sample records 25,000 to 35,000 clones, just under 95% being singletons. The study, taken as a whole, reports: Graft donor-reactive T cells may have migrated into the graft rather than being deleted.

This CDR3 is built from 14 residues. The V gene's germline CDR1 is SGHTA and CDR2 FQGNSA. With V trimmed by 5 bases and J by 3 bases, 6 bases remained unmatched. This TCR was sampled from a human patient who received a liver transplant. Some of these T cells may belong to the graft donor. The chain carries TRBV7-2 and TRBJ1-2; 7 nucleotides align to TRBD1. The sequencing here drew on CD8+ T cells from blood, taken 12 months after liver transplant. CDR3 sequence reads: CASSPGGGDYGYTF. DNA for the CDR3: TGTGCCAGCAGCCCAGGGGGTGGAGACTATGGCTACACCTTC.